This is a list of T cell receptor beta chains from one sample in a study of CD8+ T cells in alopecia areata. TCRdb keeps only in-frame clones here, not all; method: immunoSEQ multiplex PCR. The sample contains approximately 66,000 clones, roughly three fifths of which appear only once. The material sequenced was CD8+ T cells sorted from blood, taken at week 0. These receptors were taken from a human donor with alopecia areata. Each CDR3 is given without its conserved first and last residue. Rows may omit the clone size; those that give it use once, few, many or a size class.

j_call v_call clone_size cdr3_aa
TRBJ2-7 TRBV30 once AWSQENSYEQY
TRBJ1-2 TRBV29-1 . SVLEGAWGYT
TRBJ2-4 TRBV23-1 few ASSWKAGGLAKNIQY
TRBJ1-5 TRBV7-9 . ASSLGDRQPQH
TRBJ2-7 TRBV4-1 few ASSQGAGSYEQY
TRBJ2-1 TRBV11-2 . ASSQEVSGSVNEQF
TRBJ1-1 TRBV7-6 . ASSLALGRDTEAF
TRBJ2-1 TRBV19 few ASSIVGQNEQF
TRBJ2-1 TRBV6-5 many ASRQGDNEQF
TRBJ2-4 TRBV28 few ASSFSLAGVERNIQY
TRBJ2-3 TRBV9 . ASSVGLNTDTQY
TRBJ1-1 TRBV5-1 . ASSPRDTHTEAF
TRBJ1-5 TRBV19 few ASSQPRDRGLTGGNQPQH
TRBJ2-3 TRBV2 . ASGRTSGTDTDTQY
TRBJ2-3 TRBV6-5 . ASSFSGEVDTQY
TRBJ2-3 TRBV2 once ASSEARVQVHTDTQY
TRBJ1-5 TRBV27 . ASHPTGGYNQPQH
. TRBV4-1 . ASSPVGPGFYYEQY
TRBJ2-3 TRBV29-1 . SVESWPGDRVDLADTQY
TRBJ2-7 TRBV2 few ASSEHRGSLYEQY
TRBJ2-7 TRBV7-9 . ASSVSYEQY
TRBJ2-2 TRBV6-5 few ASSFGDGELF
TRBJ1-1 TRBV14 . ASRRTGSTEAF
TRBJ2-1 TRBV5-1 . ASSAGTGKRNEQF
TRBJ2-5 TRBV25-1 . ASSEGGSGGFQETQY
TRBJ2-1 TRBV5-1 . ASSSTGNEQF
TRBJ1-1 TRBV11-3 . ASSPSVATEAF
TRBJ1-1 TRBV27 . ASMRGTMNTEAF
TRBJ2-3 TRBV5-1 . ASSLSGQVRTDTQY
TRBJ1-5 TRBV2 . ASTGETGGREQPQH
TRBJ2-7 TRBV4-1 . ASSSQRDPAYEQY